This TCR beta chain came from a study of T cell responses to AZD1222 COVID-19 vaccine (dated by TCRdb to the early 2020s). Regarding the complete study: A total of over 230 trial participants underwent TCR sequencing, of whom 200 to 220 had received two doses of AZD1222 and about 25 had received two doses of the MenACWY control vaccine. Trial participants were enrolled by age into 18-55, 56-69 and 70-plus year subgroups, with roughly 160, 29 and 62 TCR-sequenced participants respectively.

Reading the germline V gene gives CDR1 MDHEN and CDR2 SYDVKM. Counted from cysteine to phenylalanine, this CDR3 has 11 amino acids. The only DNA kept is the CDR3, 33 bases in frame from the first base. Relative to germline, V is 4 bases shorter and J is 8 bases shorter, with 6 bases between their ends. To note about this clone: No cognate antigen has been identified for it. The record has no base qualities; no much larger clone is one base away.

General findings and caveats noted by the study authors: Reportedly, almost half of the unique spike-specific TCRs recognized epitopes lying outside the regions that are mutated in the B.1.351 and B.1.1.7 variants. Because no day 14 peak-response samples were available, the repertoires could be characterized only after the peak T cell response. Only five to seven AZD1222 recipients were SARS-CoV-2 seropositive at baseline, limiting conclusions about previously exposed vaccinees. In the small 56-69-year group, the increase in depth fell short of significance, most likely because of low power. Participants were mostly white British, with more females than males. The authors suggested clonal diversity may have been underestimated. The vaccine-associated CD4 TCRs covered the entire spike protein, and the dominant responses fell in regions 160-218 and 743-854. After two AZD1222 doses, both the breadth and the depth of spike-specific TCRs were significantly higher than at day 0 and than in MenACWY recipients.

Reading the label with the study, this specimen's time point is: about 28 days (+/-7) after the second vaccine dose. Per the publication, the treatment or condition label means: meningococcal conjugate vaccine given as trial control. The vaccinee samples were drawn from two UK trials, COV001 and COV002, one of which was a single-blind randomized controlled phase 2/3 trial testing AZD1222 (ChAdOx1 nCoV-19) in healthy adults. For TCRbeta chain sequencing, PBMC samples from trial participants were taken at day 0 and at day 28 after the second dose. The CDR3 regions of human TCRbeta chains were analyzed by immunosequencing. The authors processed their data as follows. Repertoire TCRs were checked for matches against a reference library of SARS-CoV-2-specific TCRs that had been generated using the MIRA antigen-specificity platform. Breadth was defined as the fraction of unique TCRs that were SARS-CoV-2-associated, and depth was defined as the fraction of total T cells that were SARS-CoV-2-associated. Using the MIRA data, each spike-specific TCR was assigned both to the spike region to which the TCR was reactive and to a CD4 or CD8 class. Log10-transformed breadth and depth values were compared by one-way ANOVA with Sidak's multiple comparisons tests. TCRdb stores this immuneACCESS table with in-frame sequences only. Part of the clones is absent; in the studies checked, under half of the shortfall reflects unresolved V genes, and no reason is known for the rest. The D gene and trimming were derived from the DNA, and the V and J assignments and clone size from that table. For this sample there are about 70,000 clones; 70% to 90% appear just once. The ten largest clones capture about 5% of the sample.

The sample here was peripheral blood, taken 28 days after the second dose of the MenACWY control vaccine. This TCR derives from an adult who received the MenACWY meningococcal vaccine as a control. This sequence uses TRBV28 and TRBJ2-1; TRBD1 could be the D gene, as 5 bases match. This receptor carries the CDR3 CASSWGHEQFF. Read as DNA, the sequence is TGTGCCAGCAGTTGGGGCCATGAGCAGTTCTTC.